This is a list of T cell receptor beta chains from one sample in a study of cytotoxic CD8 clonotypes in ibrutinib-treated CLL. TCRdb keeps only in-frame clones here, not all; method: immunoSEQ multiplex PCR. Among about 74,000 clones, 70% to 90% were seen once, and the ten largest hold less than 9%. Here the sequenced sample was PBMCs, taken at disease progression, from a patient treated with ibrutinib. These receptors were taken from a human donor with chronic lymphocytic leukemia. Each CDR3 is given with its conserved first and last residue. D genes are given only for firm matches. For some rows the clone size is stated as once, few or many, or as a class when expanded; others skip it.

>TRBJ2-1|NA|NA|TRBV29-1
CSVVKRVTGTSEQFF
TGCAGCGTTGTCAAAAGGGTTACAGGGACGAGTGAGCAGTTCTTC
>TRBJ1-4|NA|NA|TRBV27
CASRGEKLFF
TGTGCCAGCAGGGGTGAAAAACTGTTTTTT
>TRBJ1-5|NA|NA|TRBV15
CATSRDFQGLGQPQHF
TGTGCCACCAGCAGAGACTTCCAGGGGCTGGGTCAGCCCCAGCATTTT
>TRBJ1-4|NA|few|TRBV5-1
CASSFGGPIEKLFF
TGCGCCAGCAGCTTTGGGGGGCCTATTGAAAAACTGTTTTTT
>TRBJ1-5|NA|NA|TRBV6-1
CASSGARNQPQHF
TGTGCCAGCAGTGGGGCACGAAATCAGCCCCAGCATTTT
>TRBJ2-5|NA|once|TRBV7-6
CASSLAGETQYF
TGTGCCAGCAGCTTAGCGGGGGAGACCCAGTACTTC
>TRBJ1-4|TRBD1|once|TRBV25-1
CASRTGGDEKLFF
TGTGCCAGCAGGACAGGGGGGGATGAAAAACTGTTTTTT
>TRBJ1-3|TRBD1|NA|TRBV9
CASSDGDRGNTIYF
TGTGCCAGCAGCGATGGGGACAGAGGAAACACCATATATTTT
>TRBJ2-3|NA|NA|TRBV18
CASSGFGRIGGSRSDTQYF
TGTGCCAGCTCAGGATTTGGAAGAATCGGCGGCTCTAGATCAGATACGCAGTATTTT
>TRBJ2-7|NA|NA|TRBV5-1
CASSPAGRSYEQYF
TGCGCCAGCAGCCCGGCGGGGCGATCCTACGAGCAGTACTTC
>TRBJ2-3|TRBD2|NA|TRBV25-1
CASSEWGSGGASDTQYF
TGTGCCAGCAGTGAATGGGGTAGCGGGGGGGCCTCAGATACGCAGTATTTT
>TRBJ1-2|TRBD1|NA|TRBV19
CASSFGQGLGYGYTF
TGTGCCAGTAGTTTCGGACAGGGATTGGGTTATGGCTACACCTTC
>TRBJ1-1|NA|NA|TRBV10-2
CASSESQGNTEAFF
TGCGCCAGCAGTGAGTCACAGGGGAACACTGAAGCTTTCTTT